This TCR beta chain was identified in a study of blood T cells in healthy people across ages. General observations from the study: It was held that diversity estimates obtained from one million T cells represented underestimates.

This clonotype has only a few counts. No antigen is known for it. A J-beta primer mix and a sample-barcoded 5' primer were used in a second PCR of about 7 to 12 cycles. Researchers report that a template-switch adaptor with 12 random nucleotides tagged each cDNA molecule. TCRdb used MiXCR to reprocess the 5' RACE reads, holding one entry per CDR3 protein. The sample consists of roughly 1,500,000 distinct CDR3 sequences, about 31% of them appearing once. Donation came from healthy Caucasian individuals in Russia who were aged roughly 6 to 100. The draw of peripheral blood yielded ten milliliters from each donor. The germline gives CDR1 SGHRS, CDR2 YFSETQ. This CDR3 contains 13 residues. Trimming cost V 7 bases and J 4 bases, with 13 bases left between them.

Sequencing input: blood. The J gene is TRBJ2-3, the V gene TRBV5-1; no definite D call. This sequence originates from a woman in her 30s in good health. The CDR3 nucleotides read TGCGCCAGCGGGCTGGCTCGACCAGATACGCAGTATTTT. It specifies CASGLARPDTQYF.